Sequencing of this T cell receptor beta chain was carried out in a study of cytomegalovirus exposure and HLA in healthy donors. Background on the study: A data release that came early held tens of millions of unique TCRs from HLA-typed donors. Study conclusions and caveats: TCR beta chain V- and J-gene trimming was linked, in a later analysis, to a missense variant in DCLRE1C.

The PCR used 60 Vbeta and 13 Jbeta primers. TCRdb's copy holds only in-frame clones and misses some; the assay was immunoSEQ multiplex PCR. The sample has roughly 130,000 clones, 82% seen once. This CDR3 contains 15 residues. Germline V CDR1 and CDR2: SGHRS, YFSETQ. V was shortened by 4 bases and J by 1 base, with 15 bases between the two germline ends. Notes on this clone: What it recognizes is unknown.

Those who donated were healthy bone marrow donors. This sequence joins TRBV5-1 and TRBJ2-7, with D perhaps being TRBD1 or TRBD2 (6 bases each). Sequencing was carried out using PBMCs. The TCR comes from a male donor in good health and CMV-seropositive. In nucleotides, the CDR3 is TGCGCCAGCAGCGTGGGGGCGGGAAATTCCTACGAGCAGTACTTC. This sequence encodes CASSVGAGNSYEQYF.